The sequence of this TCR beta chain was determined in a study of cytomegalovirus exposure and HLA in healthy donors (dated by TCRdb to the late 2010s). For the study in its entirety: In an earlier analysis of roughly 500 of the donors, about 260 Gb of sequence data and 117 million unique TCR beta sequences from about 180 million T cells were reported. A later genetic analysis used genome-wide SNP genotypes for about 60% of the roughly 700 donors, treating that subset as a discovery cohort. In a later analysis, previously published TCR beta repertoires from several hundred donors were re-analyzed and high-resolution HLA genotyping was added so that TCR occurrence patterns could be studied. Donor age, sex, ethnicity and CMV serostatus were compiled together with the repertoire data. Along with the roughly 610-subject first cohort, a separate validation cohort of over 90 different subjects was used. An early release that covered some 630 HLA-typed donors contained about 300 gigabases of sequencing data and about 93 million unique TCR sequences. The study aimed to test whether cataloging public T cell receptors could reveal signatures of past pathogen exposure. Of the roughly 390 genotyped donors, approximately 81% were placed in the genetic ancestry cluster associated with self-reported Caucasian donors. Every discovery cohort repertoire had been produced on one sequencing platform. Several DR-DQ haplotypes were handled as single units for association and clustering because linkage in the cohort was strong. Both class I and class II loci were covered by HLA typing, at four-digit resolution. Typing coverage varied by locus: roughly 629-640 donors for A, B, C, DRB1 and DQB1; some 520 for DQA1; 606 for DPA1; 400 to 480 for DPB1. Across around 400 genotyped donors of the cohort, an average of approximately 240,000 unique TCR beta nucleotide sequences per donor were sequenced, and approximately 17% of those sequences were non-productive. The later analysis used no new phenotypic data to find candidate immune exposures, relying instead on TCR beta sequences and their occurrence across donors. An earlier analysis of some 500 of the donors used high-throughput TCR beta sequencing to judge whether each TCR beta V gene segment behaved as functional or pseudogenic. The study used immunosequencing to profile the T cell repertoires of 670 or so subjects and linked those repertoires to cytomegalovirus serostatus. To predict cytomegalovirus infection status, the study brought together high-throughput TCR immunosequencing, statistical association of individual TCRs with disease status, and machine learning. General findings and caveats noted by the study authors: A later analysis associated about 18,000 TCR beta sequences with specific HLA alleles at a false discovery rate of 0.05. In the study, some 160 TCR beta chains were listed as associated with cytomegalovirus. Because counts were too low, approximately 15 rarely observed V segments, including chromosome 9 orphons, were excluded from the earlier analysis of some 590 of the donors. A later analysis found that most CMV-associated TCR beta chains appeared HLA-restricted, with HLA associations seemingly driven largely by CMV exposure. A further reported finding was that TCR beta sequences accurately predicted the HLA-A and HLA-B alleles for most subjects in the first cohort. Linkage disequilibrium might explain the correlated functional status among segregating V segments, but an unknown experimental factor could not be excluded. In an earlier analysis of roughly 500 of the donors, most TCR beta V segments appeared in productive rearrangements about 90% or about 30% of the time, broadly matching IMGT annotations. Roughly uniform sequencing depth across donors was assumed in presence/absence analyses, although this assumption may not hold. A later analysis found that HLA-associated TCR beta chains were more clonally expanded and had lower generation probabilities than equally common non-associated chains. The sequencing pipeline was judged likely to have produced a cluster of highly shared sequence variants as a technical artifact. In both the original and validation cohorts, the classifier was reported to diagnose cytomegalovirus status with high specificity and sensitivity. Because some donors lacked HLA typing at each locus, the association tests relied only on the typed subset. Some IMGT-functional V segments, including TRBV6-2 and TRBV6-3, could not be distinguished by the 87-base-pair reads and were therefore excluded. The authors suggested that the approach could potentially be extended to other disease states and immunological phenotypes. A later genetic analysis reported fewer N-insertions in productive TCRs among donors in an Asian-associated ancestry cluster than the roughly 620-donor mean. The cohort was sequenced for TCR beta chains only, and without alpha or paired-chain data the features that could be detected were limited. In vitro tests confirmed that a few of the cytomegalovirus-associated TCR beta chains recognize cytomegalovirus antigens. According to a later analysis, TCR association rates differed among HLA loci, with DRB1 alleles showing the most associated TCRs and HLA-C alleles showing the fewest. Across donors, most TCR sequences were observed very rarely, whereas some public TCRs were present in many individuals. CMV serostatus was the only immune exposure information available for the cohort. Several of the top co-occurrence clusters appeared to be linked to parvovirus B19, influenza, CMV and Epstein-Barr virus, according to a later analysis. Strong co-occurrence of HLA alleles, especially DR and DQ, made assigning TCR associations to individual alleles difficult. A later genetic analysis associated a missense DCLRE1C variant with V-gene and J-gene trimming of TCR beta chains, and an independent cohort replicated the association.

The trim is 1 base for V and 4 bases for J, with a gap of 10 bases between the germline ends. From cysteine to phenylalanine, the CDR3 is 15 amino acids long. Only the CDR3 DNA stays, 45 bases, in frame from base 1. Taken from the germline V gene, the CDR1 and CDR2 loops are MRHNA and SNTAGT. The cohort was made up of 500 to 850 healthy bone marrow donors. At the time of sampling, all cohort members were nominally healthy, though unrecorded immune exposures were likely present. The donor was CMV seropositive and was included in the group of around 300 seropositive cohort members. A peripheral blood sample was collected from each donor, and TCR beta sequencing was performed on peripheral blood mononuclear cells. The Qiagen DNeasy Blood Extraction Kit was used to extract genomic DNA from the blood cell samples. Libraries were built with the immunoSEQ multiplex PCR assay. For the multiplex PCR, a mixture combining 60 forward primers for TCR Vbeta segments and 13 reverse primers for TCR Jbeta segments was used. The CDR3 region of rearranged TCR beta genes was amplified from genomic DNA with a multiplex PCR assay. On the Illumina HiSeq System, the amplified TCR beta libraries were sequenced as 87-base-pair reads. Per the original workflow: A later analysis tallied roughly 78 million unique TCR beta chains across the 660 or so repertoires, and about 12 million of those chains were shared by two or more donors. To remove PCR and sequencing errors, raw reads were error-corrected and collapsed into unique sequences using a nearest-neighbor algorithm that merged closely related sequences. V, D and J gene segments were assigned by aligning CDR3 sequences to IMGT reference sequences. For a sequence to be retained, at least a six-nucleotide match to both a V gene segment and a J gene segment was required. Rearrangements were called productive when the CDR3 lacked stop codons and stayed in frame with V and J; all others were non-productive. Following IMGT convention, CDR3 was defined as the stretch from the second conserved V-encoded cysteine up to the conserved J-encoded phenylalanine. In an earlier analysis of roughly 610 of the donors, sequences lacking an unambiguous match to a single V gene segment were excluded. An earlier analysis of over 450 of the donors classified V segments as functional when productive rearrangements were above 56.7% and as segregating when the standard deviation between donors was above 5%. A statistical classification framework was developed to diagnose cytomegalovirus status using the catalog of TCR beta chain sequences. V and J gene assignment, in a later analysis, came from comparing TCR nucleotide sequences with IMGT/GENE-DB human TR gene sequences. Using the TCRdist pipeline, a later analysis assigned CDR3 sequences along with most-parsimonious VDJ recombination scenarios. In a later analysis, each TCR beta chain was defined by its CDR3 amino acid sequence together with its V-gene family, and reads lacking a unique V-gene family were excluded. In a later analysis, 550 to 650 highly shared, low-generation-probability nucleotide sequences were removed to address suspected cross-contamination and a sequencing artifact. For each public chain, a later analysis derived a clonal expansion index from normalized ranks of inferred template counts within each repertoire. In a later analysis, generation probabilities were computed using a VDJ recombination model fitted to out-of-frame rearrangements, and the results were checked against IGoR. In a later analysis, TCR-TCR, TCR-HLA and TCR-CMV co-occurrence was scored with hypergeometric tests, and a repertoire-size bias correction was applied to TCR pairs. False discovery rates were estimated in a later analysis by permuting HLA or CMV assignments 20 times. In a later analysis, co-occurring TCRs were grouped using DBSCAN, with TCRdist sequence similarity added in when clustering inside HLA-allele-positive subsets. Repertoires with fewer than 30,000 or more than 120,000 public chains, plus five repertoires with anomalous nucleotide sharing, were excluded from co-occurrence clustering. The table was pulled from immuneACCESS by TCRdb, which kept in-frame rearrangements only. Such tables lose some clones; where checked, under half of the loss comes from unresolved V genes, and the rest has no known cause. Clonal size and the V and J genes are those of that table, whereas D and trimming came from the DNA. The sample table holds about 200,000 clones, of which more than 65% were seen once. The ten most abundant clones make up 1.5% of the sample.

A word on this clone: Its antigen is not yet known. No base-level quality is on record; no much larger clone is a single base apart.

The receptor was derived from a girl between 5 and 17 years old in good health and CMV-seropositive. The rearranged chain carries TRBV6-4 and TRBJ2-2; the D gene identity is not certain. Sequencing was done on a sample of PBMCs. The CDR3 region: CASSDLPKSTGELFF. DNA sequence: TGTGCCAGCAGTGACTTACCTAAGAGCACCGGGGAGCTGTTTTTT.